This T cell receptor beta chain was retrieved from a study of memory CD4+ T cells and cytomegalovirus serostatus. The V segment lost 0 bases and the J segment 3 bases; nucleotides outside the gene matches: 6. This CDR3 contains 15 residues. Looked up from germline, CDR1 is SGHRS and CDR2 is YFSETQ. The sort gate was single viable CD3+CD4+CD8-CD45RO+ cells for memory CD4+ T cells. Profiled with immunoSEQ multiplex PCR; TCRdb holds only in-frame clones, not every one. The repertoire holds tens of thousands of clones, with over 65% as singletons. The sequencing input was memory CD4+ T cells from blood. The V gene is TRBV5-1, the J gene TRBJ2-7; 7 bases are shared with TRBD1. The receptor's source is an adult in good health and CMV-seropositive. The CDR3 nucleotides read TGCGCCAGCAGCTTGGGAGGGGGACAGCTCTACGAGCAGTACTTC. Protein product: CASSLGGGQLYEQYF.